This T cell receptor beta chain was sequenced in a study of T-cell memory formation after mild COVID-19. The V gene's germline CDR1 is SGHDT and CDR2 YYEEEE. The CDR3 is made up of 16 amino acids. The V end was cut by 0 bases, the J end by 4 bases, with 16 bases between. This clonotype turned up a few times. Its specificity is not known. Findings of the study overall: Day 37-peaking second-wave clones had unconfirmed SARS-CoV-2 specificity.

5'RACE with constant-segment primers built TCRalpha and TCRbeta cDNA libraries with UMIs. MiXCR, run by TCRdb on the 5' RACE reads, gives a single entry per CDR3 protein. Of some 600,000 distinct CDR3 sequences detected, around 15% appear once; the ten largest clones hold less than 10%. The specimen sequenced was PBMCs or a T cell subset sorted from them (not recorded which). The gene calls are TRBV5-6 and TRBJ2-5, with D possibly being TRBD1 (6 bases). The receptor comes from an adult woman who had mild COVID-19 (a few samples of this study predate the infection). Cell type and time point are not known. The CDR3: CASSLAKGVSVETQYF. The CDR3 DNA reads TGTGCCAGCAGCTTGGCGAAGGGGGTTAGCGTAGAGACCCAGTACTTC.